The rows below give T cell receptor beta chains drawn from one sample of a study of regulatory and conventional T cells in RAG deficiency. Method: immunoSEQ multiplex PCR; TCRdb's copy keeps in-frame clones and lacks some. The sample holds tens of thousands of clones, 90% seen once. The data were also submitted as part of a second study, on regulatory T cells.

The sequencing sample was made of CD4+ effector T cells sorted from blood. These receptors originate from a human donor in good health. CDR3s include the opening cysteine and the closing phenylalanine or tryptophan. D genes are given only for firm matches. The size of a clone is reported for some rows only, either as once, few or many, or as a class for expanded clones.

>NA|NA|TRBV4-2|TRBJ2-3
TGTGCCAGCAGCCGACAGGAAGGGATAGCAGATACGCAGTATTTT
CASSRQEGIADTQYF
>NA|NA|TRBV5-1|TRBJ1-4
TGCGCCAGCAGCAGGGCAGGGGTTGCAACTAATGAAAAACTGTTTTTT
CASSRAGVATNEKLFF
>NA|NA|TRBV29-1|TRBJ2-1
TGCAGCGCCCCCAGGGCCCCCGGGGTATACAATGAGCAGTTCTTC
CSAPRAPGVYNEQFF
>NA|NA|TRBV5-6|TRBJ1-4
TGTGCCAGCAGCTTGTACGGGCGATACAATGAAAAACTGTTTTTT
CASSLYGRYNEKLFF
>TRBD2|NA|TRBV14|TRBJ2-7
TGTGCCAGCAGCCAAGAACTCGGGAGGGCCGTGGACGAGCAGTACTTC
CASSQELGRAVDEQYF
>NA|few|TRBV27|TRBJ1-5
TGTGCCAGCAGTTTAGGCCAGACCTATCAGCCCCAGCATTTT
CASSLGQTYQPQHF
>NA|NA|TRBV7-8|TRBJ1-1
TGTGCCAGCACTCTAGCGGGGGGACCGAACACTGAAGCTTTCTTT
CASTLAGGPNTEAFF
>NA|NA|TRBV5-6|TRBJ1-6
TGTGCCAGCAGCTTGGTCGTGGGGCAGGATAATTCACCCCTCCACTTT
CASSLVVGQDNSPLHF
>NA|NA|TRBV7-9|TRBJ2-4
TGTGCCAGCAGCTTAGGAGGGGCCGGAAACATTCAGTACTTC
CASSLGGAGNIQYF
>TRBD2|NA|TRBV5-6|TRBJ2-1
TGTGCCAGCAGAAGCGGGGGGCCTTACAATGAGCAGTTCTTC
CASRSGGPYNEQFF
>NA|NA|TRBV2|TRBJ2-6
TGTGCCAGCAGTTGGTCAGTCGGTGGGGCCAACGTCCTGACTTTC
CASSWSVGGANVLTF
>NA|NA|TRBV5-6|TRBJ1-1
TGTGCCAGCAGCTTCAGGGGCAGCCGGTCCTCGAACACTGAAGCTTTCTTT
CASSFRGSRSSNTEAFF
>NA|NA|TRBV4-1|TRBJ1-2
TGCGCCAGCAGCCACACGAGTTTGGGGATGCAAGCTTATGGCTACACCTTC
CASSHTSLGMQAYGYTF
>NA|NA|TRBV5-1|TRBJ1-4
TGCGCCAGCAGCTCCTCCACAGGGAAGCGAAAACTGTTTTTT
CASSSSTGKRKLFF
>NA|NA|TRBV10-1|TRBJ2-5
TGCGCCAGCAGTGAGGGGGGGAGAGAGACCCAGTACTTC
CASSEGGRETQYF
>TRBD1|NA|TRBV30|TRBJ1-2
TGTGCCTGGATGAATAGAAGGGGGCTCGGGCACGGCTACACCTTC
CAWMNRRGLGHGYTF
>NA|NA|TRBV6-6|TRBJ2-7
TGTGCCAGCACACGAAGCGGCAAATTCTACGAGCAGTACTTC
CASTRSGKFYEQYF
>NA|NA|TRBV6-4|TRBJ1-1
TGTGCCAGCAGTGATATCGGACAGTCCGCTGAAGCTTTCTTT
CASSDIGQSAEAFF
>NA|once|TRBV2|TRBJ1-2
TGTGCCAGCAGTGAACAGGTCATCTATGGCTACACCTTC
CASSEQVIYGYTF
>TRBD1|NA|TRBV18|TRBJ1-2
TGTGCCAGCTCACCACCGACGGGACAGGATCGAGCTAACTATGGCTACACCTTC
CASSPPTGQDRANYGYTF
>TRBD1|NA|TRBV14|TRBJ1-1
TGTGCCAGCAGCCAAATCAGACGGACAGGGGGCTTGAACACTGAAGCTTTCTTT
CASSQIRRTGGLNTEAFF
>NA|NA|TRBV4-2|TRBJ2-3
TGTGCCAGCAGCTCACCGGGCGGCACAGATACGCAGTATTTT
CASSSPGGTDTQYF
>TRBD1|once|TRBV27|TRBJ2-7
TGTGCCAGCAGTCCAAACGGACAGGGTTTGGACGAGCAGTACTTC
CASSPNGQGLDEQYF
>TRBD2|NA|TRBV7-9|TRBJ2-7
TGTGCCAGCAGCTTCAAGGTAGGACTAGCGCAAACCTACGAGCAGTACTTC
CASSFKVGLAQTYEQYF
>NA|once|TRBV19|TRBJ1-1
TGTGCCAGTAGTGCCCAGATGAACACTGAAGCTTTCTTT
CASSAQMNTEAFF
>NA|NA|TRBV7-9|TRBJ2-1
TGTGCCAGCAGCTTAGGTCAGGGAGGATCCTACAATGAGCAGTTCTTC
CASSLGQGGSYNEQFF